This T cell receptor (beta chain) was obtained from a study of T cell responses to AZD1222 COVID-19 vaccine. Overall study results and limits: Among spike-specific TCRs, nearly half reportedly target unmutated variant regions. Breadth and depth of Spike-specific TCRs rose after two AZD1222 doses.

This table comes from immunoSEQ multiplex PCR, and its TCRdb copy is limited to in-frame clones, with some not included. This sample has approximately 140,000 clones; roughly 90% occur once, and the top ten carry just over 5.5%. A word on this clone: Its matching antigen is unknown. The sample carries other DNA sequences with the same CDR3.

Germline V gives CDR1 SNHLY, CDR2 FYNNEI. V lost 6 bases and J 3 bases, leaving 12 bases between the germline ends. This CDR3 region has 14 residues. The material was peripheral blood, obtained on day 0 of AZD1222 vaccination. The origin of this receptor is an adult in good health. The chain uses TRBV2 and TRBJ1-5; D remains unclear. CDR3 loop: CASRTDGYNQPQHF. The DNA of the CDR3 is TGTGCCAGCAGGACCGACGGATACAATCAGCCCCAGCATTTT.